This T cell receptor beta chain was identified during a study of CD8 T cells in Susac syndrome. Looking at the study overall: Patients with Susac syndrome had blood drawn and were at that point therapy-naive, on corticosteroids, or on intravenous immunoglobulin alone. Findings and limits, study-wide: The CD4+ T cell repertoires of Susac syndrome were found to show no clonal expansion.

RNA, at roughly 0.5 to 1 ug, was reverse transcribed with random hexamers. immunoSEQ multiplex PCR amplified TCR beta CDR3 across 54 Vbeta, 13 Jbeta. A single record per CDR3 protein comes from TCRdb applying MiXCR to the immunoSEQ multiplex PCR reads. Among about 140,000 distinct CDR3 sequences listed, over 90% were seen once. Germline V CDR1 and CDR2: GTSNPN, SVGIG (reference sequence). Trimming removed 0 bases at V and 4 bases at J, with 12 bases between. The CDR3 extends over 14 amino acids. Sequencing targeted TCR beta in blood CD8+ and CD4+ T cells. Worth noting for this clonotype: Its antigen is not known.

This sequence was found in a human donor with Susac syndrome. The sample comprised CD4+ T cells from PBMCs. The chain carries TRBV30 and TRBJ2-5; no reliable D call. CDR3 DNA: TGTGCCTGGAGTGTAAATGGGTGGGGAGAGACCCAGTACTTC. Encoded protein: CAWSVNGWGETQYF.